These 29 T cell receptor beta chains came from one sample sequenced in a study of technical replicates of blood from a handful of donors. TCRdb's table, derived via immunoSEQ multiplex PCR, lists solely in-frame clones and lacks some. The sample holds 75,000 to 95,000 clones, around 94% seen once. The sequenced sample consisted of T cells isolated from PBMCs. The receptors were gathered from a human donor in good health.

The rearrangement joins TRBV25-1 to TRBJ2-2; possible D gene TRBD1, 5 bases. V was cut by 5 bases and J by 3 bases, with 10 bases left in between. The germline V gene has CDR1 MGHDK and CDR2 SYGVNS. The CDR3 totals 14 residues. The CDR3 loop reads CASSRQYDTGELFF. CDR3 in DNA: TGTGCCAGCAGTCGACAGTACGACACCGGGGAGCTGTTTTTT.

J is TRBJ2-1 and V is TRBV5-4; D may be TRBD2 (6 bases). Germline CDR1 is SGHNT and CDR2 is YYREEE (reference sequence). The CDR3 runs to 13 residues. V was shortened by 3 bases and J by 4 bases, with 8 bases between the two germline ends. For the CDR3, the DNA is TGTGCCAGCAGCTCGGGACTTTACAATGAGCAGTTCTTC. Translation gives CASSSGLYNEQFF.

The chain couples TRBV5-4 to TRBJ2-7, with D maybe TRBD1 (5 bases). Between the trimmed V and J ends, which lost 4 bases and 2 bases, there was a span of 10 bases. The CDR3 totals 13 residues. Germline CDR1 is SGHNT and CDR2 is YYREEE (reference sequence). CDR3 DNA sequence: TGTGCCAGCAGCGACAGCCCTGCCTACGAGCAGTACTTC. As protein: CASSDSPAYEQYF.

This sequence joins TRBV30 and TRBJ1-5; 11 nucleotides agree with TRBD1. V lost 0 bases and J lost 6; bases outside the gene matches: 4. From germline, CDR1 is GTSNPN and CDR2 SVGIG (reference sequence). This CDR3 is built from 15 residues. The CDR3 nucleotides read TGTGCCTGGAGTGTTGGGACAGGGGGGAGTCAGCCCCAGCATTTT. This translates into CAWSVGTGGSQPQHF.

This chain links TRBV2 with TRBJ2-3, with a weak D call TRBD2 (6 bases). Germline CDR1 and CDR2: SNHLY and FYNNEI. This CDR3 contains 17 residues. Trimming took off 3 bases at V and 5 bases at J, with 21 bases between the two ends. CDR3 loop: CASSDLWSGGIQDTQYF. CDR3 bases: TGTGCCAGCAGTGATTTGTGGTCCGGCGGGATACAAGATACGCAGTATTTT.

The chain couples TRBV4-2 to TRBJ1-2, with 10 positions matching TRBD1. The CDR3 sequence is 13 residues long. Germline CDR1 is LGHNA and CDR2 is YNFKEQ. With V trimmed by 4 bases and J by 5 bases, 1 base remained unmatched. The CDR3 DNA follows: TGTGCCAGCAGCCCGGACAGGGGGTATGGCTACACCTTC. Translating gives CASSPDRGYGYTF.

The chain joins TRBV11-2 to TRBJ1-1; D remains ambiguous. CDR3 length: 11 amino acids. Germline values: CDR1 SGHAT, CDR2 FQNNGV. V gave up 7 bases and J gave up 3 bases, with 6 bases separating them. The CDR3, as DNA: TGTGCCAGCACAGGCGACACTGAAGCTTTCTTT. It is translated as CASTGDTEAFF.

V and J are TRBV30 and TRBJ1-2, with a tentative D call TRBD1 (6 bases). Germline loops: CDR1 GTSNPN, CDR2 SVGIG (reference sequence). The length of the CDR3 is 14 residues. Trimming stripped 2 bases from V and 5 bases from J, with 15 bases between. CDR3 sequence: CAWSRDRLVYGYTF. DNA of the CDR3: TGTGCCTGGAGTCGTGACAGGCTGGTTTATGGCTACACCTTC.

The gene calls are TRBV27 and TRBJ1-5; 7 bases fit TRBD1. Germline loops: CDR1 MNHEY, CDR2 SMNVEV (reference sequence). V lost 5 bases, J lost 4 bases, and 5 bases stayed unmatched. The CDR3 length is 14 residues. The CDR3 DNA sequence: TGTGCCAGCAGTCGCTTGGACAGGAATCAGCCCCAGCATTTT. Translated: CASSRLDRNQPQHF.

CDR3 sequence reads: CASSFVRAYTGELFF. In nucleotides, the CDR3 is TGTGCCAGCAGCTTCGTCAGGGCTTACACCGGGGAGCTGTTTTTT. V and J are TRBV7-9 and TRBJ2-2; a possible D gene is TRBD1 (5 bases). V was clipped by 3 bases and J by 3 bases, with 11 bases between them. The V gene's germline CDR1 is SEHNR and CDR2 FQNEAQ (reference sequence). There are 15 residues in the CDR3.

The chain is built from TRBV5-1 and TRBJ1-1; tentatively, D is TRBD1 (6 bases). V shed 5 bases and J shed 0 bases, with 26 bases lying between them. CDR3 length equals 19 residues. CDR1 and CDR2 from the germline V gene are SGHRS and YFSETQ. CDR3 coding DNA: TGCGCCAGCAGTTTATTGGGACACCGAACCTTAGGTATGAACACTGAAGCTTTCTTT. This gives the protein CASSLLGHRTLGMNTEAFF. The entire variable domain, with the rest obtained from reference TRBV5-1 and TRBJ1-1, is as follows: KAGVTQTPRYLIKTRGQQVTLSCSPISGHRSVSWYQQTPGQGLQFLFEYFSETQRNKGNFPGRFSGRQFSNSRSEMNVSTLELGDSALYLCASSLLGHRTLGMNTEAFFGQGTRLTVV.

The genes are TRBV28 and TRBJ2-7; 14 bases line up with TRBD2. CDR1 and CDR2 (germline): MDHEN, SYDVKM. The ends lost 8 bases at V and 7 bases at J; junction bases unmatched: 19. The CDR3 length is 18 residues. The CDR3 sequence is CASSSTSGTSGSLGEQYF. Here the CDR3 DNA reads TGTGCCAGCTCATCAACTTCCGGGACTAGCGGGAGCCTGGGGGAGCAGTACTTC.

The chain has TRBV4-1 and TRBJ1-5; 8 nucleotides align to TRBD1. The CDR3 is made up of 17 amino acids. V gave up 3 bases and J gave up 5 bases; unmatched junction bases: 12. The germline CDR1 and CDR2 sequences are MGHRA and YSYEKL. CDR3 in DNA: TGCGCCAGCAGCCAGGGCCCGACAGGGGTTTCTTATCAGCCCCAGCATTTT. Translation: CASSQGPTGVSYQPQHF.

The chain links TRBV7-3 to TRBJ2-2; 8 nucleotides align to TRBD2. The CDR3 sequence is 15 residues long. CDR1 and CDR2 (germline): SGHTA, FQGTGA. The V and J ends lost 4 bases and 5 bases, in that order; junction bases with no gene match: 6. Here the CDR3 reads CASSSGLAATGELFF. As DNA, the CDR3 is TGTGCCAGCAGCTCTGGACTAGCAGCTACCGGGGAGCTGTTTTTT. Filled out from reference TRBV7-3 and TRBJ2-2, the complete variable domain reads GAGVSQTPSNKVTEKGKYVELRCDPISGHTALYWYRQSLGQGPEFLIYFQGTGAADDSGLPNDRFFAVRPEGSVSTLKIQRTERGDSAVYLCASSSGLAATGELFFGEGSRLTVL.

The rearrangement links TRBV9 to TRBJ2-7; 8 positions match TRBD1. CDR1 and CDR2 (germline): SGDLS, YYNGEE. V was pared by 3 bases and J by 3 bases, with 8 bases of the junction left unmatched. The CDR3 sequence is 15 residues long. CDR3 region: CASSASPGQDYEQYF. DNA of the CDR3: TGTGCCAGCAGCGCATCACCGGGACAGGACTACGAGCAGTACTTC.

The V call is TRBV19, the J call TRBJ1-4; weak D call: TRBD1 (5 bases). This CDR3 is 15 amino acids long. Germline values: CDR1 LNHDA, CDR2 SQIVND (reference sequence). Trimming took 4 bases from V and 0 from J, leaving 9 bases between them. The CDR3 DNA reads as TGTGCCAGTAGTAGGCGACAGACAACTAATGAAAAACTGTTTTTT. Translated: CASSRRQTTNEKLFF.

This clone was seen more than once but under ten times. The rearrangement links TRBV15 to TRBJ1-1; D is undetermined. Germline V gives CDR1 LNHNV, CDR2 YYDKDF (reference sequence). This CDR3 comprises 14 residues. V shed 6 bases and J shed 0 bases, with 11 bases lying between them. The CDR3, as DNA: TGTGCCACCAGGTCGTACCTAATGAACACTGAAGCTTTCTTT. Protein sequence: CATRSYLMNTEAFF.

V and J are TRBV2 and TRBJ2-7, with D hard to call. The CDR3 extends over 13 amino acids. V was cut by 6 bases and J by 4 bases, with 13 bases left in between. Germline V gene sequence: CDR1 SNHLY, CDR2 FYNNEI. CDR3 residues: CASSLTTKYEQYF. As DNA, the CDR3 is TGTGCCAGCAGCCTTACAACAAAATACGAGCAGTACTTC.

V usage is TRBV6-5 and J usage is TRBJ2-7; 7 positions agree with TRBD2. Germline assignment: CDR1 MNHEY and CDR2 SVGAGI. V was clipped by 6 bases and J by 3 bases; unmatched bases: 11. The CDR3 extends over 15 amino acids. CDR3 loop: CASSPGSLAVYEQYF. Here the CDR3 DNA reads TGTGCCAGCAGCCCGGGGTCGCTAGCGGTCTACGAGCAGTACTTC.

V and J are TRBV15 and TRBJ2-7; tentatively, D is TRBD2 (6 bases). There are 14 residues in the CDR3. V was clipped by 6 bases and J by 5 bases, with 17 bases between them. The germline CDR1 and CDR2 sequences are LNHNV and YYDKDF (reference sequence). The CDR3: CATSFPAEGHEQYF. DNA of the CDR3: TGTGCCACCAGTTTCCCAGCGGAGGGGCACGAGCAGTACTTC.

The gene calls are TRBV28 and TRBJ1-5, with D maybe TRBD1 (5 bases). This CDR3 has 20 residues. V lost 6 bases, J lost 0 bases, and 27 bases lay in between. Germline V gene data show CDR1 as MDHEN and CDR2 as SYDVKM. In DNA, the CDR3 is TGTGCCAGCAGCCCTTTGGGGCCCCTAAGGGACTTATATAGCAATCAGCCCCAGCATTTT. Translated, it gives CASSPLGPLRDLYSNQPQHF.

The chain is built from TRBV6-5 and TRBJ2-7, with 9 bases that match TRBD1. Germline CDR1 and CDR2: MNHEY and SVGAGI. CDR3 size: 14 residues. V gave up 4 bases and J gave up 6 bases; unmatched junction bases: 7. CDR3 coding DNA: TGTGCCAGCAGTTTAGGACAGGGGTTCTCCGAGCAGTACTTC. It translates to CASSLGQGFSEQYF.

This clone was observed once. The chain couples TRBV9 to TRBJ2-3; 7 nucleotides align to TRBD1. The CDR3 consists of 17 residues. After removal of 0 bases from V and 6 bases from J, the junction contained 13 bases not matched to a gene. The germline V gene has CDR1 SGDLS and CDR2 YYNGEE. The chain's CDR3 is CASSVDIRGYPTDTQYF. CDR3 DNA: TGTGCCAGCAGCGTAGATATCAGGGGGTACCCTACGGATACGCAGTATTTT. The whole variable domain, filled in from reference TRBV9 and TRBJ2-3, reads DSGVTQTPKHLITATGQRVTLRCSPRSGDLSVYWYQQSLDQGLQFLIQYYNGEERAKGNILERFSAQQFPDLHSELNLSSLELGDSALYFCASSVDIRGYPTDTQYFGPGTRLTVL.

This rearrangement joins TRBV4-3 to TRBJ2-7; D remains ambiguous. Trimming removed 0 bases from V and 1 base from J, with 7 bases in between. The V gene's germline CDR1 is LGHNA and CDR2 YSLEER. The CDR3 is made up of 14 amino acids. The CDR3 reads CASSQDSWSYEQYF. CDR3 bases: TGCGCCAGCAGCCAAGATAGTTGGTCCTACGAGCAGTACTTC.

The chain employs TRBV19 and TRBJ1-2; D is unresolved. Trimming left V 8 bases short and J 4 bases short, with 14 bases between. The CDR3 contains 13 residues. Germline values: CDR1 LNHDA, CDR2 SQIVND (reference sequence). CDR3 sequence reads: CASDIGGLYGYTF. CDR3 bases: TGTGCCAGTGACATAGGAGGCCTCTATGGCTACACCTTC.

This chain links TRBV7-2 with TRBJ2-1; 7 nucleotides line up with TRBD2. Germline V CDR1 and CDR2: SGHTA, FQGNSA. The CDR3 contains 13 residues. Trimming removed 5 bases from V and 7 bases from J; junction bases left unmatched: 5. This CDR3 is CASSTGTTNEQFF. The CDR3 coding sequence is TGTGCCAGCAGCACCGGGACTACTAATGAGCAGTTCTTC.

CDR3 in DNA: TGTGCCAGCAGCTTAAGTCTAACAGGCCCTCGGGAGACCCAGTACTTC. Protein product: CASSLSLTGPRETQYF. The chain employs TRBV7-2 and TRBJ2-5, with D possibly matching TRBD1 (5 bases). Germline-derived CDR1 and CDR2 are SGHTA and FQGNSA. The V end lost 2 bases, the J end lost 5 bases, and 18 bases lay between the germline ends. The CDR3 has 16 residues.

The chain recombines TRBV6-5 with TRBJ2-5; 9 nucleotides agree with TRBD2. The CDR3 is made up of 14 amino acids. Germline V lookup: CDR1 MNHEY, CDR2 SVGAGI. V shed 0 bases, J shed 8 bases, and the junction held 4 bases outside the gene matches. CDR3 in amino acids: CASSYSASGTTQYF. The CDR3 DNA reads TGTGCCAGCAGTTACTCGGCTAGCGGGACTACCCAGTACTTC.

The rearrangement joins TRBV7-4 to TRBJ1-4, with 7 bases aligning to TRBD1. The CDR3 covers 19 residues. Germline CDR1 and CDR2: SGHVT and SQSDAQ. The J segment lost 2 bases and the V segment lost 2 bases, leaving 14 bases of the junction unmatched. This CDR3 is CASSLRRQGKFPTNEKLFF. DNA for the CDR3: TGTGCCAGCAGCTTAAGGAGACAGGGTAAATTTCCCACTAATGAAAAACTGTTTTTT.